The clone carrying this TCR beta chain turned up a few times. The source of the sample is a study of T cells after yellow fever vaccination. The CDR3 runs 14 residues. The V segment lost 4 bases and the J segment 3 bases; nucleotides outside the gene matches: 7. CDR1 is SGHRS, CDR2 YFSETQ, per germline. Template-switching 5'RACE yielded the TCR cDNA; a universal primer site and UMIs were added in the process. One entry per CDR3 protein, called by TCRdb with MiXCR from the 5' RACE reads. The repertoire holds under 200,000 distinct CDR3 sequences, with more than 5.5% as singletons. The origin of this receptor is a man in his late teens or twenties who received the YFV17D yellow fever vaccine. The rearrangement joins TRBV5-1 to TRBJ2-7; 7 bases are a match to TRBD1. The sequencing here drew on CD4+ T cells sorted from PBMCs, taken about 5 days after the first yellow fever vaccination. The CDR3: CASSLGTEDYEQYF. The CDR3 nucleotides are TGCGCCAGCAGCCTGGGGACAGAGGACTACGAGCAGTACTTC.